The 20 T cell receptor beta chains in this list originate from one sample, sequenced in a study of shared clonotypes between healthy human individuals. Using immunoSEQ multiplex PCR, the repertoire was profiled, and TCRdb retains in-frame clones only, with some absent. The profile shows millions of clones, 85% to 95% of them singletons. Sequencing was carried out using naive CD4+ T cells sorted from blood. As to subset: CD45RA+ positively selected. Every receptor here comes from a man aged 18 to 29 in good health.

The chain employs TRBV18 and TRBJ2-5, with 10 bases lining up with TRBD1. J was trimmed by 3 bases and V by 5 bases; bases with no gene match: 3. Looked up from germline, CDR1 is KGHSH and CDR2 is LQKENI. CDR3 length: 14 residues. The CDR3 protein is CASSSGQGEETQYF. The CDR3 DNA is TGTGCCAGCTCATCCGGACAGGGGGAAGAGACCCAGTACTTC.

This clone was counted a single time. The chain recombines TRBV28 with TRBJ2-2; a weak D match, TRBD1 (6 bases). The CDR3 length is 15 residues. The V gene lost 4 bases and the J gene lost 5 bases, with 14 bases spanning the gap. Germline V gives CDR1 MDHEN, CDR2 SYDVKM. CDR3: CASSYREGRTGELFF. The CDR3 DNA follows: TGTGCCAGCAGTTACAGGGAAGGGCGAACCGGGGAGCTGTTTTTT.

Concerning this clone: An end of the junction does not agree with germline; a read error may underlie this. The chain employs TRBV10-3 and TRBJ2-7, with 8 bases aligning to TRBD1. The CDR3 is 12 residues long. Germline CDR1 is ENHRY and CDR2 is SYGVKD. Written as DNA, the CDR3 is TGTGCCATCAGTGAGGGGGACAGGCGCCGGTTCTTC. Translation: CAISEGDRRRFF.

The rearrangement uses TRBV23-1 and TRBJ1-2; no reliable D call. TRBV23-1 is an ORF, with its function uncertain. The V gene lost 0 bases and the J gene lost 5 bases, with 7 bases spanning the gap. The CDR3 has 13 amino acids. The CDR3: CASSQSPIYGYTF. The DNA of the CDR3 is TGCGCCAGCAGTCAATCACCGATTTATGGCTACACCTTC.

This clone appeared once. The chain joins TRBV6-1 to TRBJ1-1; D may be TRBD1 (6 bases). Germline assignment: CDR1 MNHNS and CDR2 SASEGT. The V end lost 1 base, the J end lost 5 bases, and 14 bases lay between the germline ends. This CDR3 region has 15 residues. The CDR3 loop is CASSEGGGRRTEAFF. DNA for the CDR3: TGTGCCAGCAGTGAAGGAGGGGGAAGAAGGACTGAAGCTTTCTTT.

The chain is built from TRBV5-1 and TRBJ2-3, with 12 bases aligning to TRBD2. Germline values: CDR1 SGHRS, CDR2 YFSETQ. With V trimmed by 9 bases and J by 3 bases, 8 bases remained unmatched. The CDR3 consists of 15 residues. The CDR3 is CATQTSGSATDTQYF. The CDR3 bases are TGCGCCACCCAGACTAGCGGGAGTGCTACAGATACGCAGTATTTT.

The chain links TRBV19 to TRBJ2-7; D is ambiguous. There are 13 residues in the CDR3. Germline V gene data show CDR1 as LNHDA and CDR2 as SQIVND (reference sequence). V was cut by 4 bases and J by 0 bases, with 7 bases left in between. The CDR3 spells CASSSVSSYEQYF. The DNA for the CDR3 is TGTGCCAGTAGTAGTGTCAGCTCCTACGAGCAGTACTTC.

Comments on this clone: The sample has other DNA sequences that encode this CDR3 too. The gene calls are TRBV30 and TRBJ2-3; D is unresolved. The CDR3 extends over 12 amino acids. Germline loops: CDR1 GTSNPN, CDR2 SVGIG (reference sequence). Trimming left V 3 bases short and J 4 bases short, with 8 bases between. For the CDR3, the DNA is TGTGCCTGGAGCAGACAAGCAGATACGCAGTATTTT. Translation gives CAWSRQADTQYF. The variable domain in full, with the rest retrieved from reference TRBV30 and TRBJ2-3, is SQTIHQWPATLVQPVGSPLSLECTVEGTSNPNLYWYRQAAGRGLQLLFYSVGIGQISSEVPQNLSASRPQDRQFILSSKKLLLSDSGFYLCAWSRQADTQYFGPGTRLTVL.

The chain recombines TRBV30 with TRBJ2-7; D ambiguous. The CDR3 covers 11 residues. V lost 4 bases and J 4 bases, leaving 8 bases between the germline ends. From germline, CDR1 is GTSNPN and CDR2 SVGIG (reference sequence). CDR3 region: CAWTTTYEQYF. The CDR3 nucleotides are TGTGCCTGGACGACGACTTACGAGCAGTACTTC.

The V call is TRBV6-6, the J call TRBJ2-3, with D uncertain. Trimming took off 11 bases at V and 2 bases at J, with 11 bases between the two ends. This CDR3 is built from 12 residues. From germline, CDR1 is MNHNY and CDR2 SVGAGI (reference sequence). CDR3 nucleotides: TGTGCCTCCCGGGCCCTCACAGATACGCAGTATTTT. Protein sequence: CASRALTDTQYF.

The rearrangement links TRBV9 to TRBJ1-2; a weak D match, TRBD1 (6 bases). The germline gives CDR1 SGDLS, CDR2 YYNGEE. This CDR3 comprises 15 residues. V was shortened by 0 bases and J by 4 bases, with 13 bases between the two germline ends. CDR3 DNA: TGTGCCAGCAGCGTAGACAGGGAAGGTGGCTATGGCTACACCTTC. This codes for CASSVDREGGYGYTF. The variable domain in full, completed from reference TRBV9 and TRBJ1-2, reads DSGVTQTPKHLITATGQRVTLRCSPRSGDLSVYWYQQSLDQGLQFLIQYYNGEERAKGNILERFSAQQFPDLHSELNLSSLELGDSALYFCASSVDREGGYGYTFGSGTRLTVV.

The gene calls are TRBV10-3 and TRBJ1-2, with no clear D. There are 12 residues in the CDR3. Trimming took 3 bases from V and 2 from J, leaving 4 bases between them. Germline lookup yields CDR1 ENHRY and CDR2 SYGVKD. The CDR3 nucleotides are TGTGCCATCAGTGAATGGAACTATGGCTACACCTTC. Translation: CAISEWNYGYTF.

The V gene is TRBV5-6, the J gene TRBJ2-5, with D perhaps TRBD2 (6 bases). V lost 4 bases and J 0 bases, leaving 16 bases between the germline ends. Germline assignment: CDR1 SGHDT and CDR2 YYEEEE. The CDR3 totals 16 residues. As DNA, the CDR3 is TGTGCCAGCAGCATCGGGGGAAAGGGGTACCAAGAGACCCAGTACTTC. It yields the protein CASSIGGKGYQETQYF.

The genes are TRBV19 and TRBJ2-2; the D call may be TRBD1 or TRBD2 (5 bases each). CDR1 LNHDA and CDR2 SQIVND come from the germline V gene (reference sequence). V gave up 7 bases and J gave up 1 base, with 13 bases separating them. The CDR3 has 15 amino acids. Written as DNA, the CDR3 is TGTGCCAGTACCCTCCCGGGGCGGAACACCGGGGAGCTGTTTTTT. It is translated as CASTLPGRNTGELFF.

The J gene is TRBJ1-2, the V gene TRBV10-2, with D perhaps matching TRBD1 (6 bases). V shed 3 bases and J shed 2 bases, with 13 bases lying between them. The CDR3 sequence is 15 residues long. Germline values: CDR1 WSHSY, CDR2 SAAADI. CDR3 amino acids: CASSDRGARNYGYTF. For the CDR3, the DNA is TGCGCCAGCAGTGATCGGGGGGCGCGAAACTATGGCTACACCTTC.

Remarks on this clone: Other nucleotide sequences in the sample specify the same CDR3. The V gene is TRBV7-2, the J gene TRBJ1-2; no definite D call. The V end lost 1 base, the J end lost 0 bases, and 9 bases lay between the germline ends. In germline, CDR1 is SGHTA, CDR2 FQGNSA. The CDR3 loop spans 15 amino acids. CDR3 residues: CASSLGGSANYGYTF. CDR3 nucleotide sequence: TGTGCCAGCAGCTTAGGAGGGTCAGCTAACTATGGCTACACCTTC.

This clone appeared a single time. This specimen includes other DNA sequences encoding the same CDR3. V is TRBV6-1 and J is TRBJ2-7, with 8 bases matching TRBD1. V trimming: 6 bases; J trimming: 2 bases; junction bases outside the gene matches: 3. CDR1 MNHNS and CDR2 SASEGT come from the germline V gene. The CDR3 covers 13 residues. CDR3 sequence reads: CASRGTGTYEQYF. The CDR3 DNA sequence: TGTGCCAGCAGGGGGACAGGCACCTACGAGCAGTACTTC.

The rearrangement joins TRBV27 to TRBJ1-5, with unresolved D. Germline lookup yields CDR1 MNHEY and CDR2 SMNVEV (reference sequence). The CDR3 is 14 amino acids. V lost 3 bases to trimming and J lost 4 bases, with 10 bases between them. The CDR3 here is CASSFHGDNQPQHF. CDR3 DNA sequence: TGTGCCAGCAGTTTTCACGGGGATAATCAGCCCCAGCATTTT.

Written as DNA, the CDR3 is TGTGCCAGCAGCTTTGGACTAGCGGGGGACACCGGGGAGCTGTTTTTT. Translating it yields CASSFGLAGDTGELFF. The chain recombines TRBV11-1 with TRBJ2-2; 13 bases line up with TRBD2. CDR1 and CDR2 (germline): SGHAT, FQDESV (reference sequence). The J segment lost 3 bases and the V segment lost 3 bases, leaving 1 base of the junction unmatched. The CDR3 is 16 amino acids.

The CDR3 DNA is TGCAGCGTTGTTTCCCAATCCGGGACAAAGGCAAACACCATATATTTT. Translation: CSVVSQSGTKANTIYF. The V and J genes are TRBV29-1 and TRBJ1-3, with D possibly TRBD1 on 6 matching bases. The CDR3 has 16 amino acids. V dropped 4 bases and J dropped 6 bases, with 22 bases sitting between them. Germline loops: CDR1 SQVTM, CDR2 ANQGSEA.